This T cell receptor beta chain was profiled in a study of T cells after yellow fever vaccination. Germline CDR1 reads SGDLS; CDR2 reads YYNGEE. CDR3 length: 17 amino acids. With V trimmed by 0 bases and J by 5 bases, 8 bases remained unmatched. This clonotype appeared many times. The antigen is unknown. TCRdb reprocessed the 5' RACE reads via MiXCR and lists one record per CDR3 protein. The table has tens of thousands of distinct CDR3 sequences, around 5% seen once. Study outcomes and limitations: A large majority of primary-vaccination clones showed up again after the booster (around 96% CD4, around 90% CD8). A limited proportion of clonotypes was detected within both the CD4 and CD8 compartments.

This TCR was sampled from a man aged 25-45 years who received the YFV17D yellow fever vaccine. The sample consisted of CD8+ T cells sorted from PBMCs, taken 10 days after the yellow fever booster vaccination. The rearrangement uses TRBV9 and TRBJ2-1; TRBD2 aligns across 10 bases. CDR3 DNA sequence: TGTGCCAGCAGCGTAGCTACTCGACTAGCGGGTAACAATGAGCAGTTCTTC. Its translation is CASSVATRLAGNNEQFF.